What follows are 10 T cell receptor beta chains derived from one specimen sequenced in a study of blood T cell repertoires in COVID-19. Method: immunoSEQ multiplex PCR; TCRdb's copy keeps in-frame clones and lacks some. This sample has almost 500,000 clones, with about 85% found just once. The specimen was PBMCs or T cells enriched from blood (not recorded which). The source of these receptors is a woman aged 60-75 years who had recovered from COVID-19.

The CDR3 sequence is CASSRGTPGSYNEQFF. The CDR3 DNA reads TGTGCCAGCAGTCGGGGGACTCCCGGCTCCTACAATGAGCAGTTCTTC. This sequence joins TRBV6-2 or TRBV6-3 and TRBJ2-1; perhaps TRBD2 as D (6 bases). CDR1 and CDR2 (germline): MNHEY, SVGEGT. This CDR3 region has 16 residues. V lost 5 bases, J lost 0 bases, and 14 bases lay in between.

The rearrangement uses TRBV29-1 and TRBJ2-5; 8 bases agree with TRBD2. Germline trimming cut 0 bases from V and 5 bases from J; bases unmatched to any gene: 11. The CDR3 runs to 16 residues. From germline, CDR1 is SQVTM and CDR2 ANQGSEA. CDR3 coding DNA: TGCAGCGTTGAAGAACATGGGACTAGGCCGGGGGAGACCCAGTACTTC. It translates to CSVEEHGTRPGETQYF.

This chain connects TRBV2 to TRBJ2-7; 13 bases fit TRBD2. With 8 bases clipped from V and 4 bases from J, the junction kept 2 bases outside the gene matches. Germline values: CDR1 SNHLY, CDR2 FYNNEI. This CDR3 spans 13 amino acids. The CDR3 DNA follows: TGTGCCAGCGGACTAGCGGGGGAATACGAGCAGTACTTC. Its translation is CASGLAGEYEQYF.

This clone was recorded a few times. The chain links TRBV15 to TRBJ1-6, with D tentatively TRBD1 (5 bases). V was clipped by 0 bases and J by 7 bases, with 7 bases between them. The CDR3 extends over 14 amino acids. Germline values: CDR1 LNHNV, CDR2 YYDKDF (reference sequence). In nucleotides, the CDR3 is TGTGCCACCAGCAGAGAAGGGGCCAATTCACCCCTCCACTTT. It codes for CATSREGANSPLHF.

The V gene is TRBV19, the J gene TRBJ2-1; weak D call: TRBD2 (5 bases). V was cut by 5 bases and J by 7 bases, with 9 bases left in between. This CDR3 is built from 12 residues. The germline CDR1 and CDR2 sequences are LNHDA and SQIVND (reference sequence). This CDR3 is CASSGLGNEQFF. In nucleotides, the CDR3 is TGTGCCAGTAGTGGACTGGGGAATGAGCAGTTCTTC.

The chain recombines TRBV9 with TRBJ2-5, with 8 bases aligning to TRBD1. Germline V gives CDR1 SGDLS, CDR2 YYNGEE. The CDR3 spans 15 residues. V trimming: 0 bases; J trimming: 5 bases; junction bases outside the gene matches: 6. The CDR3 sequence: CASSVDDRGWETQYF. The CDR3 bases are TGTGCCAGCAGCGTAGACGACAGGGGATGGGAGACCCAGTACTTC.

The chain recombines TRBV2 with TRBJ1-4; TRBD1 might be the D (6 bases). Trimming left V 2 bases short and J 7 bases short, with 11 bases between. The CDR3 runs 14 residues. Germline-derived CDR1 and CDR2 are SNHLY and FYNNEI. Here the CDR3 reads CASSESRGIEKLFF. As DNA, the CDR3 is TGTGCCAGCAGTGAATCTAGGGGGATTGAAAAACTGTTTTTT.

The V gene is TRBV28, the J gene TRBJ1-1, with a weak D call TRBD1 (6 bases). The CDR3 covers 14 residues. CDR1 and CDR2 (germline): MDHEN, SYDVKM. V was clipped by 8 bases and J by 0 bases, with 13 bases between them. This CDR3 is CASEMTGLNTEAFF. CDR3 in DNA: TGTGCCAGCGAGATGACAGGATTGAACACTGAAGCTTTCTTT.

V usage is TRBV4-2 and J usage is TRBJ1-1; 11 bases are shared with TRBD1. This CDR3 spans 15 amino acids. Looked up from germline, CDR1 is LGHNA and CDR2 is YNFKEQ. Losses at the gene ends were 7 bases for V and 9 bases for J; bases not matched to a gene: 13. CDR3 amino acids: CASTTTGQGGLKAFF. In nucleotides, the CDR3 is TGTGCCAGCACCACAACGGGACAGGGGGGTTTGAAAGCTTTCTTT.

The J gene is TRBJ1-5, the V gene TRBV18, with D maybe TRBD1 (5 bases). Germline assignment: CDR1 KGHSH and CDR2 LQKENI. The CDR3 covers 16 residues. The V end was cut by 2 bases, the J end by 0 bases, with 11 bases between. The CDR3 DNA sequence: TGTGCCAGCTCACCAACCCAGGGCCCTAGCAATCAGCCCCAGCATTTT. Protein: CASSPTQGPSNQPQHF.